A selection of T cell receptor beta chains follows, all from one sample in a study of early T cells in non-severe SARS-CoV-2 infection. TCRdb reprocessed the 5' RACE reads via MiXCR and lists one record per CDR3 protein. The data contain roughly 26,000 distinct CDR3 sequences, roughly 5% of them seen just once; the ten biggest clones take up under 4.5%. The specimen was whole blood. Every receptor here comes from an adult who was a healthcare worker with PCR-confirmed SARS-CoV-2 infection or an uninfected control (not recorded which). The CDR3 runs from the conserved cysteine through the conserved F or W. The D gene is left open where the match is weak. The size of a clone is reported for some rows only, either as once, few or many, or as a class for expanded clones.

v_call,cdr3_length,j_call,clone_size,d_call,cdr3_aa,cdr3_nt
TRBV18,13,TRBJ2-5,-,-,CASSGTNQETQYF,TGTGCCAGCTCAGGGACAAACCAAGAGACCCAGTACTTC
TRBV7-2,15,TRBJ1-2,few,TRBD1,CASSLDSGGNYGYTF,TGTGCCAGCAGCTTAGATTCAGGGGGCAACTATGGCTACACCTTC
TRBV20-1,16,TRBJ1-6,many,TRBD1,CSARDRGQGTNSPLHF,TGCAGTGCTAGAGATCGAGGACAGGGGACCAATTCACCCCTCCACTTT
TRBV30,13,TRBJ2-7,many,-,CAWDWEGAHEQYF,TGTGCCTGGGACTGGGAGGGGGCCCACGAGCAGTACTTC
TRBV4-2,16,TRBJ2-5,many,-,CASSHTGQRLQETQYF,TGTGCCAGCAGCCATACAGGACAGAGACTCCAAGAGACCCAGTACTTC
TRBV20-1,20,TRBJ2-7,-,-,CSARDPLRDTETPSAYEQYF,TGCAGTGCTAGAGACCCCTTAAGGGACACCGAGACCCCGTCGGCCTACGAGCAGTACTTC
TRBV7-2,16,TRBJ2-5,many,-,CASSLARDHLGGSQYF,TGTGCCAGCAGCTTAGCCCGGGACCACCTAGGAGGGTCCCAGTACTTC
TRBV6-6,13,TRBJ1-2,many,-,CASSDDGYYGYTF,TGTGCCAGCAGTGACGACGGATACTATGGCTACACCTTC
TRBV5-1,13,TRBJ2-3,many,-,CASSLGITDTQYF,TGCGCCAGCAGCTTGGGGATCACAGATACGCAGTATTTT
TRBV20-1,13,TRBJ1-5,-,TRBD1,CSEAATGDQPQHF,TGCAGTGAGGCTGCTACAGGGGATCAGCCCCAGCATTTT
TRBV4-2,15,TRBJ2-1,many,-,CASSGRLDGPSEQFF,TGTGCCAGCAGCGGACGACTAGACGGTCCTAGTGAGCAGTTCTTC
TRBV9,14,TRBJ1-1,many,-,CASNGGVMNTEAFF,TGTGCCAGCAACGGAGGGGTCATGAACACTGAAGCTTTCTTT
TRBV5-6,11,TRBJ2-7,many,-,CASNQGREQYF,TGTGCCAGCAACCAGGGACGGGAGCAGTACTTC
TRBV2,13,TRBJ2-3,-,-,CAGTWTGTDTQYF,TGTGCCGGGACCTGGACTGGCACAGATACGCAGTATTTT
TRBV9,13,TRBJ2-2,medium-sized,-,CASSVEGTGELFF,TGTGCCAGCAGCGTAGAGGGCACCGGGGAGCTGTTTTTT
TRBV5-1,14,TRBJ2-7,many,-,CASSLEQHSYEQYF,TGCGCCAGCAGCTTGGAACAGCACTCCTACGAGCAGTACTTC
TRBV15,14,TRBJ1-4,many,-,CAAGEGPTNEKLFF,TGTGCCGCCGGTGAAGGCCCAACTAATGAAAAACTGTTTTTT
TRBV14,13,TRBJ1-6,many,-,CASSQDLPSPLHF,TGTGCCAGCAGCCAAGATCTGCCCTCACCCCTCCACTTT
TRBV14,13,TRBJ2-1,many,-,CASSQVRGAEQFF,TGTGCCAGCAGCCAAGTCAGGGGCGCGGAGCAGTTCTTC
TRBV7-2,14,TRBJ2-5,many,-,CASSIGPSAKTQYF,TGTGCCAGCAGCATCGGACCCTCGGCTAAGACCCAGTACTTC
TRBV5-4,14,TRBJ2-7,few,-,CASSAGLSSYEQYF,TGTGCCAGCAGCGCGGGACTCAGCTCCTACGAGCAGTACTTC
TRBV5-4,16,TRBJ2-3,few,-,CASSLGGQGRPDTQYF,TGTGCCAGCAGCTTGGGCGGGCAGGGGAGGCCAGATACGCAGTATTTT
TRBV11-2,19,TRBJ2-1,many,TRBD2,CASSLTHAIGTSVNNEQFF,TGTGCCAGCAGCTTAACCCACGCGATCGGGACTAGCGTCAACAATGAGCAGTTCTTC
TRBV7-6,16,TRBJ2-2,many,TRBD1,CASSSGQGAYTGELFF,TGTGCCAGCAGCTCAGGACAGGGGGCATACACCGGGGAGCTGTTTTTT